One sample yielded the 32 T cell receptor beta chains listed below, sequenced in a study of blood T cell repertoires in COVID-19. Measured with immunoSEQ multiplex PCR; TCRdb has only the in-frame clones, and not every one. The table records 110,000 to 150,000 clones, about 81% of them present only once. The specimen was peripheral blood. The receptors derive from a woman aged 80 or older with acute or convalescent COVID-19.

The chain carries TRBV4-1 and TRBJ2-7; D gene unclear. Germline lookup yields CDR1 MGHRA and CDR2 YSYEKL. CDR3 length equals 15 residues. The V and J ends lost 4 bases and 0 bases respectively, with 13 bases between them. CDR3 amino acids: CASSRAFLVSYEQYF. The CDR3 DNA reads TGCGCCAGCAGCCGGGCTTTCTTGGTCTCCTACGAGCAGTACTTC.

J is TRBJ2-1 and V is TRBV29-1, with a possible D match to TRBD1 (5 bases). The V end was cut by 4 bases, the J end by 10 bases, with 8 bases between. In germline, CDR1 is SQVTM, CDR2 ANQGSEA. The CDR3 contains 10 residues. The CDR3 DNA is TGCAGCGTTGTCCCAGGGGAGCAGTTCTTC. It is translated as CSVVPGEQFF.

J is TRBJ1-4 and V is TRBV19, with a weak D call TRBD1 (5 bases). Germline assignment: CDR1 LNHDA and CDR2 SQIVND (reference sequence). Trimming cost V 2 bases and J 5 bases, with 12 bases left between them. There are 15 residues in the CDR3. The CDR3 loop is CASSILGRKNEKLFF. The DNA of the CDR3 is TGTGCCAGTAGTATACTGGGGCGGAAGAATGAAAAACTGTTTTTT. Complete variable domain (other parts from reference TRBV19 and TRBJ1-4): DGGITQSPKYLFRKEGQNVTLSCEQNLNHDAMYWYRQDPGQGLRLIYYSQIVNDFQKGDIAEGYSVSREKKESFPLTVTSAQKNPTAFYLCASSILGRKNEKLFFGSGTQLSVL.

The CDR3 region is CASSSSGGGNEQFF. The DNA of the CDR3 is TGCGCCAGCAGCTCTTCGGGAGGGGGCAATGAGCAGTTCTTC. The rearrangement links TRBV5-1 to TRBJ2-1; 8 bases fit TRBD2. This CDR3 region has 14 residues. Losses at the gene ends were 3 bases for V and 6 bases for J; bases not matched to a gene: 5. Germline-derived CDR1 and CDR2 are SGHRS and YFSETQ. Full variable domain (rest looked up from reference TRBV5-1 and TRBJ2-1): KAGVTQTPRYLIKTRGQQVTLSCSPISGHRSVSWYQQTPGQGLQFLFEYFSETQRNKGNFPGRFSGRQFSNSRSEMNVSTLELGDSALYLCASSSSGGGNEQFFGPGTRLTVL.

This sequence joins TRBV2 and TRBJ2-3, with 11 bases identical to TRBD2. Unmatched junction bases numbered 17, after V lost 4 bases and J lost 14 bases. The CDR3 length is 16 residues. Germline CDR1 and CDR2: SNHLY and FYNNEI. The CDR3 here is CASSAEHSGGGSHRYF. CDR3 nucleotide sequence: TGTGCCAGCAGTGCTGAGCATAGCGGGGGGGGCTCCCATCGGTATTTT.

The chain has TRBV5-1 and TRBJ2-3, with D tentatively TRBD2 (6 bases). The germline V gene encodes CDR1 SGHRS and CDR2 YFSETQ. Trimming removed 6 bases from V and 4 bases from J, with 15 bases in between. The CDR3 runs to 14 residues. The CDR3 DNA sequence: TGCGCCAGCAAAGGAGTTGCGGGGTCAGATACGCAGTATTTT. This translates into CASKGVAGSDTQYF.

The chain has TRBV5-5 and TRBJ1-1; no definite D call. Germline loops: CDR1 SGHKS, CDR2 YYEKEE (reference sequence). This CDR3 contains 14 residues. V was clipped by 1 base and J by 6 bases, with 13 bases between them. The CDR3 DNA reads TGTGCCAGCAGCTTGAGGAGGGAGCTTGCTGAAGCTTTCTTT. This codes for CASSLRRELAEAFF.

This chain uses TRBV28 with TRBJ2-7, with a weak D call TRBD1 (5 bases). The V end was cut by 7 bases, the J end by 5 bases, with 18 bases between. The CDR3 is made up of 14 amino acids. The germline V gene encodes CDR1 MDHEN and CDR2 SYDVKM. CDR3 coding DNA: TGTGCCAGCAACCTGTCCCAGGGAAAAAACGAGCAGTACTTC. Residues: CASNLSQGKNEQYF. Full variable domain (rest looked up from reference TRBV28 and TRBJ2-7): DVKVTQSSRYLVKRTGEKVFLECVQDMDHENMFWYRQDPGLGLRLIYFSYDVKMKEKGDIPEGYSVSREKKERFSLILESASTNQTSMYLCASNLSQGKNEQYFGPGTRLTVT.

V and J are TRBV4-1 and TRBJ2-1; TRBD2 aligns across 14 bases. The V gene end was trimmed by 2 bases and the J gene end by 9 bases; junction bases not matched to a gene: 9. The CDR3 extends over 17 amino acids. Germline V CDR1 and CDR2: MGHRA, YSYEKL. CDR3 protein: CASSQQTSGGAAFEQFF. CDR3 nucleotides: TGCGCCAGCAGCCAACAGACTAGCGGGGGGGCCGCGTTTGAGCAGTTCTTC.

This CDR3 reads CASGLGGYNEQFF. CDR3 coding DNA: TGTGCCAGCGGACTAGGTGGCTACAATGAGCAGTTCTTC. The chain joins TRBV27 to TRBJ2-1, with 7 bases matching TRBD2. With 8 bases clipped from V and 3 bases from J, the junction kept 4 bases outside the gene matches. The CDR3 is made up of 13 amino acids. In germline, CDR1 is MNHEY, CDR2 SMNVEV (reference sequence).

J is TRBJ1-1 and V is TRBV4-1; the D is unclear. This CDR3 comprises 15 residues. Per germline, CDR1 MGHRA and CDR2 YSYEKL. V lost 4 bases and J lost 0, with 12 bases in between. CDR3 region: CASSPRSAMNTEAFF. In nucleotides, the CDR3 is TGCGCCAGCAGCCCACGGAGCGCTATGAACACTGAAGCTTTCTTT.

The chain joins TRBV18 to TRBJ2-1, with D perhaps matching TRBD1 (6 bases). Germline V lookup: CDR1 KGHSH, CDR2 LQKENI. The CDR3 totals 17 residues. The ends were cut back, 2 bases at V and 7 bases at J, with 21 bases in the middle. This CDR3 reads CASSPGSPTGFGNEQFF. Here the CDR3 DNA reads TGTGCCAGCTCACCAGGGAGCCCGACAGGTTTTGGGAATGAGCAGTTCTTC.

The CDR3 DNA follows: TGTGCCAGCACCTCCAGTTATTACAATGAGCAGTTCTTC. Residues: CASTSSYYNEQFF. The rearrangement joins TRBV12-3 or TRBV12-4 to TRBJ2-1; D is uncertain. This CDR3 comprises 13 residues. Trimming left V 7 bases short and J 4 bases short, with 11 bases between.

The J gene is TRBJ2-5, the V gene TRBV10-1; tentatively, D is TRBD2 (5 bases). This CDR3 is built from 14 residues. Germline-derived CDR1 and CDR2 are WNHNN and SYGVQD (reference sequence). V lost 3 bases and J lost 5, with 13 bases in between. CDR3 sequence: CASSEWRIPETQYF. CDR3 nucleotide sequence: TGCGCCAGCAGTGAATGGAGGATACCTGAGACCCAGTACTTC.

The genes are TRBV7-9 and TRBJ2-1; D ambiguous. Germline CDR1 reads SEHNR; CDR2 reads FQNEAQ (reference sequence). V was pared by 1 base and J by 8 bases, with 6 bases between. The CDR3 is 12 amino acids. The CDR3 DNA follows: TGTGCCAGCAGCTTAGGGGCTTATGAGCAGTTCTTC. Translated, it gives CASSLGAYEQFF.

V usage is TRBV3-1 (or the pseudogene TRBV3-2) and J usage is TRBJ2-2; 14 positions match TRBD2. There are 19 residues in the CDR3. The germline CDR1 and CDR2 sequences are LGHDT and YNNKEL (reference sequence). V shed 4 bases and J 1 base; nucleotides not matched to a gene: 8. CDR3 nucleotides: TGTGCCAGCAGCCCAATAATAGGACTAGCGGGAGGGAACACCGGGGAGCTGTTTTTT. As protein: CASSPIIGLAGGNTGELFF.

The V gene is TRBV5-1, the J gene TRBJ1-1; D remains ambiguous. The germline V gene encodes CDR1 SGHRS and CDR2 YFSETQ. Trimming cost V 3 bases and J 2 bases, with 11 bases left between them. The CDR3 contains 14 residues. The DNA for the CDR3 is TGCGCCAGCAGCTCAACCCCCACAAACACTGAAGCTTTCTTT. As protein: CASSSTPTNTEAFF.

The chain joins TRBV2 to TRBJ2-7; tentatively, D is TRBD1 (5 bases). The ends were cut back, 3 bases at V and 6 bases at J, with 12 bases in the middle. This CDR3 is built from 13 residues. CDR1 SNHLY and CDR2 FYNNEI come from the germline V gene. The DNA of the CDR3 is TGTGCCAGCAGTGACAGGGCCAGTGGCGAGCAGTACTTC. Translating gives CASSDRASGEQYF.

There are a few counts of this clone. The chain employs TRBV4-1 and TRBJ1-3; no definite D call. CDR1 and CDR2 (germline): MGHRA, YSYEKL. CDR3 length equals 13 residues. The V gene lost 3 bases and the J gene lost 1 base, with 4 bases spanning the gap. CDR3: CASSQLSGNTIYF. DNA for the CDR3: TGCGCCAGCAGCCAGCTATCTGGAAACACCATATATTTT.

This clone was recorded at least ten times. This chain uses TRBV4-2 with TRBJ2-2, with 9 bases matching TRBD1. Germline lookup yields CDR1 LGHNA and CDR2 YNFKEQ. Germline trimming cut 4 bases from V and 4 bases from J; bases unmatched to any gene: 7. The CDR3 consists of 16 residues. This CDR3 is CASSPEQGASTGELFF. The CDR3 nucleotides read TGTGCCAGCAGCCCGGAACAGGGGGCAAGCACCGGGGAGCTGTTTTTT.

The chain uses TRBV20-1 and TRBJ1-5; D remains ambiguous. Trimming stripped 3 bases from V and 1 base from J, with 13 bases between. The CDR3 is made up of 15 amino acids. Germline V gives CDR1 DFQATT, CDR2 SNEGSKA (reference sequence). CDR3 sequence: CSASRPGMSNQPQHF. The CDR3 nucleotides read TGCAGTGCTAGTAGACCGGGGATGAGCAATCAGCCCCAGCATTTT.

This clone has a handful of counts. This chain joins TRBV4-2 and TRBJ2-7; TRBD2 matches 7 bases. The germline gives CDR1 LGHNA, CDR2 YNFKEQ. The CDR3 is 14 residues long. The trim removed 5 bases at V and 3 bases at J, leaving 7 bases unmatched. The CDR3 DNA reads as TGTGCCAGCAGCTCGCCGGGACTAATCTACGAGCAGTACTTC. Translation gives CASSSPGLIYEQYF.

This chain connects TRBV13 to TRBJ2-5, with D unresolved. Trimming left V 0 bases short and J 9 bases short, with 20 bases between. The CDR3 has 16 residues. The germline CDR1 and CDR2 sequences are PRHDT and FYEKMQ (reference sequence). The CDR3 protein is CASSLGLVSFFGAQYF. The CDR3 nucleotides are TGTGCCAGCAGCTTAGGCCTCGTTTCATTCTTCGGAGCCCAGTACTTC.

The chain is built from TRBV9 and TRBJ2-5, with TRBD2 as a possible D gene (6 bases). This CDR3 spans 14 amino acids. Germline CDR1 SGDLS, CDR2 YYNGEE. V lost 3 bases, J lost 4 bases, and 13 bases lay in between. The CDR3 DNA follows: TGTGCCAGCAGCGCGGGACTTTCTCGAGAGACCCAGTACTTC. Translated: CASSAGLSRETQYF.

In DNA, the CDR3 is TGTGCCAGCAGCCCGACGGGGGGAGCTGCCTATAATTCACCCCTCCACTTT. As protein: CASSPTGGAAYNSPLHF. The chain recombines TRBV3-1 (or the pseudogene TRBV3-2) with TRBJ1-6; maybe TRBD1 (5 bases). The CDR3 loop spans 17 amino acids. Trimming removed 4 bases at V and 2 bases at J, with 15 bases between. CDR1 is LGHDT, CDR2 YNNKEL, per germline (reference sequence).

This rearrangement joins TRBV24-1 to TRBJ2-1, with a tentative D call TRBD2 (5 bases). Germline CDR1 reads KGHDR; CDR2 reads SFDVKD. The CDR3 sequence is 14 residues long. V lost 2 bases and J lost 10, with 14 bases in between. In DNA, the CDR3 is TGTGCCACCAGTGATTCCTGGACGGGGTTAGAGCAGTTCTTC. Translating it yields CATSDSWTGLEQFF.

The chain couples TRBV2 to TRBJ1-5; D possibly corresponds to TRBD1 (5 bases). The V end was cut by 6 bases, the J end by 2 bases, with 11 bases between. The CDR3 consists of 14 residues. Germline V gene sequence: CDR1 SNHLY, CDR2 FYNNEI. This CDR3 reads CASSVDSGNQPQHF. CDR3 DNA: TGTGCCAGCAGCGTCGACAGTGGCAATCAGCCCCAGCATTTT.

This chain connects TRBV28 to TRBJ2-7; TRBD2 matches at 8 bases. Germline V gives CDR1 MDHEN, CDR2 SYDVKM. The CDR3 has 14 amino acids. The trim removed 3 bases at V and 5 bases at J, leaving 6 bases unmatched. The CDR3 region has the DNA TGTGCCAGCAGTTTCCACCGGGGGGGGGACGAGCAGTACTTC. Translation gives CASSFHRGGDEQYF.

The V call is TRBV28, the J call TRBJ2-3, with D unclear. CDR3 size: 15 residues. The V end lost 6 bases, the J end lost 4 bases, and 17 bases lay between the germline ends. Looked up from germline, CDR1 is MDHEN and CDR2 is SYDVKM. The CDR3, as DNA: TGTGCCAGCAGAGCCCTTAATTTGGGCCCAGATACGCAGTATTTT. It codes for CASRALNLGPDTQYF.

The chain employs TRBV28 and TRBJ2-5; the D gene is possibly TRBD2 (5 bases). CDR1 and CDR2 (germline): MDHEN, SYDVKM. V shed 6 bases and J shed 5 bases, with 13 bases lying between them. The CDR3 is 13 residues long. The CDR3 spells CASSPGNRETQYF. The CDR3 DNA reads TGTGCCAGCAGCCCGGGAAATAGGGAGACCCAGTACTTC.

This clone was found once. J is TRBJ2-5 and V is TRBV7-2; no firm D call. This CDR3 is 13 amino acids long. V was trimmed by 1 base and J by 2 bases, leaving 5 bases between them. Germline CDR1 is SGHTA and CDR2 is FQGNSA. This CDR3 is CASSLVLQETQYF. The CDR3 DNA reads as TGTGCCAGCAGCTTAGTTCTTCAAGAGACCCAGTACTTC. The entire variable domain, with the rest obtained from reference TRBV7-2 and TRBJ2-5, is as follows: GAGVSQSPSNKVTEKGKDVELRCDPISGHTALYWYRQSLGQGLEFLIYFQGNSAPDKSGLPSDRFSAERTGGSVSTLTIQRTQQEDSAVYLCASSLVLQETQYFGPGTRLLVL.

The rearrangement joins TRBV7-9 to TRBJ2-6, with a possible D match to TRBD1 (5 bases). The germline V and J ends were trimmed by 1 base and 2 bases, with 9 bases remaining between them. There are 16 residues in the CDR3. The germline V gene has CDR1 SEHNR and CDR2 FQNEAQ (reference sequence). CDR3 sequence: CASSLVQGPGANVLTF. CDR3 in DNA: TGTGCCAGCAGCTTAGTCCAGGGCCCTGGGGCCAACGTCCTGACTTTC.